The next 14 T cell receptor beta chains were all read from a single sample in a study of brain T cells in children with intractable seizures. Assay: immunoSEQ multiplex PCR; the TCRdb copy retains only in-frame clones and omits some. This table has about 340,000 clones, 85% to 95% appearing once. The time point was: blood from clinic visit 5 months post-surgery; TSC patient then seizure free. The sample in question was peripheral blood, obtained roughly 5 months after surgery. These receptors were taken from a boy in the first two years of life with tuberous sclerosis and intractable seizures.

The CDR3 nucleotides are TGTGCCTCCACACCTGTGACAGGGGGATCACCCCTCCACTTT. Protein: CASTPVTGGSPLHF. This chain connects TRBV10-3 to TRBJ1-6, with 9 bases matching TRBD1. After removal of 11 bases from V and 10 bases from J, the junction contained 12 bases not matched to a gene. The CDR3 sequence is 14 residues long. Germline CDR1 and CDR2: ENHRY and SYGVKD.

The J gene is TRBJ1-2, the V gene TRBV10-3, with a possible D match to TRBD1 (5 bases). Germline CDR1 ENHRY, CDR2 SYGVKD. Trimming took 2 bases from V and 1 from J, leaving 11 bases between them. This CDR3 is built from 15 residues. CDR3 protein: CAISERGGDNYGYTF. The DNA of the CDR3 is TGTGCCATCAGTGAGAGGGGAGGAGATAACTATGGCTACACCTTC.

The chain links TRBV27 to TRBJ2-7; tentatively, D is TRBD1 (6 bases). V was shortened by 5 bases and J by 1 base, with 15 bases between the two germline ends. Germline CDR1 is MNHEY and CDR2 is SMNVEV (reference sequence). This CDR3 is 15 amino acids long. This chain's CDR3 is CASSTRTDLSYEQYF. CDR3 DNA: TGTGCCAGCAGTACCCGGACAGACTTGTCCTACGAGCAGTACTTC.

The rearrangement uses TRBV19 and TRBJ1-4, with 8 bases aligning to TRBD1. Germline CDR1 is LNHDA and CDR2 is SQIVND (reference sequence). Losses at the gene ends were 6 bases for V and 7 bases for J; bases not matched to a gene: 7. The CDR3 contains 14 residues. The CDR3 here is CASSTGGLGEKLFF. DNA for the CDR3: TGTGCCAGTAGCACAGGGGGTTTAGGTGAAAAACTGTTTTTT.

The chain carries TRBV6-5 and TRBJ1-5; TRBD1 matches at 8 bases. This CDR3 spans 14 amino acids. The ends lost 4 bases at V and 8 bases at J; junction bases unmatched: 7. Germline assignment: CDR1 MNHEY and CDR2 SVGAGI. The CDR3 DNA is TGTGCCAGCAGTTTGACAGGGGTGAACAAGCCCCAGCATTTT. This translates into CASSLTGVNKPQHF.

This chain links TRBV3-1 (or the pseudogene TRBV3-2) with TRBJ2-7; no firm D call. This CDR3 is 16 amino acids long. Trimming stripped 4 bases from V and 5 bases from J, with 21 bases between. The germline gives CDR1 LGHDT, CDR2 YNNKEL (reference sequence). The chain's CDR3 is CASSPSFVGMTDEQYF. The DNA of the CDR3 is TGTGCCAGCAGCCCGTCTTTCGTGGGTATGACCGACGAGCAGTACTTC.

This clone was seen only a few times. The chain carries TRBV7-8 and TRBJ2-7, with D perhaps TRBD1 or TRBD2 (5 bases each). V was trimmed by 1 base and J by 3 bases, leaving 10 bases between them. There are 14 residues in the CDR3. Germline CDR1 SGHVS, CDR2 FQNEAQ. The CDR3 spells CASSLVRGDYEQYF. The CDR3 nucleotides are TGTGCCAGCAGCTTAGTGAGAGGGGACTACGAGCAGTACTTC.

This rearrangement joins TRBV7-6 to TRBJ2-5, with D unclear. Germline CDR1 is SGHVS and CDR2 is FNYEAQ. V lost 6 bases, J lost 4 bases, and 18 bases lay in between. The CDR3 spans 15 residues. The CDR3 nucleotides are TGTGCCAGCAGGAGTGATATGGCTAGAGGAGAGACCCAGTACTTC. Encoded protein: CASRSDMARGETQYF.

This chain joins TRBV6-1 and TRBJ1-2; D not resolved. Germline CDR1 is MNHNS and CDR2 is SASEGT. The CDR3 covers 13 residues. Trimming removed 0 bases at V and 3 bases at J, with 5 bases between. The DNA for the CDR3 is TGTGCCAGCAGTGAAGCGCTGGACTATGGCTACACCTTC. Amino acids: CASSEALDYGYTF.

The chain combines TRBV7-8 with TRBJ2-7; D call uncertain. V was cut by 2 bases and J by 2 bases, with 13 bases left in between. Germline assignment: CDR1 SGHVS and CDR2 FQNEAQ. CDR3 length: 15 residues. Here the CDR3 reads CASSLRIFFPYEQYF. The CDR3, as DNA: TGTGCCAGCAGCTTAAGGATCTTCTTCCCCTACGAGCAGTACTTC.

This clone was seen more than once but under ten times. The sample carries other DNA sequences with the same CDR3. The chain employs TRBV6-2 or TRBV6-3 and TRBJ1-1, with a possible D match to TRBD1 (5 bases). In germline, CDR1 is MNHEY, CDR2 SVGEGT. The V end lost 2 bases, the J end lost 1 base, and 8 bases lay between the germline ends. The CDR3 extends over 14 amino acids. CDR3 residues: CASSYDRGNTEAFF. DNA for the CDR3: TGTGCCAGCAGTTACGATAGGGGGAACACTGAAGCTTTCTTT.

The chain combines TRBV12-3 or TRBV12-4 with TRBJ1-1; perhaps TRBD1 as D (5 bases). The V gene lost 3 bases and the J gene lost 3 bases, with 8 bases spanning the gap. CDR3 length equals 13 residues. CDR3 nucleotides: TGTGCCAGCAGTTTCGTGGGGGACACTGAAGCTTTCTTT. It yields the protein CASSFVGDTEAFF.

The CDR3: CASLSGNTEAFF. CDR3 in DNA: TGCGCCAGCCTTAGTGGGAACACTGAAGCTTTCTTT. The V and J genes are TRBV4-1 and TRBJ1-1; D is ambiguous. The CDR3 loop spans 12 amino acids. CDR1 MGHRA and CDR2 YSYEKL come from the germline V gene. V lost 8 bases and J 1 base, leaving 8 bases between the germline ends.

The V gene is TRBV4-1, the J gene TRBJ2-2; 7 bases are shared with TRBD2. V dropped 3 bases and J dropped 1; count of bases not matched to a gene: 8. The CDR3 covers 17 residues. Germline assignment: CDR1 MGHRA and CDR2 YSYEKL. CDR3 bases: TGCGCCAGCAGCCAGGTATCTAGCGGTTTGAACACCGGGGAGCTGTTTTTT. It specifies CASSQVSSGLNTGELFF.